The 22 T cell receptor beta chains below were found in one sample sequenced in a study of response to subunit inactivated influenza vaccine. TCRdb re-called the RT-PCR reads through MiXCR, storing one row per CDR3 protein. Among about 620,000 distinct CDR3 sequences, about 11% were seen once, and the ten largest hold approximately 11%. The same data also went into a second study, on T cells expressing NK-cell markers. That paper states: The cDNA for TCR beta came from 5'RACE template switching with UMIs.

The sequencing here drew on PBMCs from blood, taken on the day of vaccination. The receptor set was obtained from a man over 45 who received an inactivated influenza vaccine.

This clonotype was recorded a few times. The gene calls are TRBV20-1 and TRBJ1-2; D gene ambiguous. V lost 6 bases and J 4 bases, leaving 15 bases between the germline ends. The CDR3 covers 13 residues. CDR1 and CDR2 (germline): DFQATT, SNEGSKA (reference sequence). The CDR3 DNA is TGCAGTGCCCGCCCGACGGGCAGCTATGGCTACACCTTC. Protein product: CSARPTGSYGYTF.

V usage is TRBV29-1 and J usage is TRBJ1-1; the match to TRBD1 covers 8 bases. V lost 4 bases to trimming and J lost 11 bases; unmatched junction nucleotides: 6. Germline CDR1 SQVTM, CDR2 ANQGSEA. The CDR3 consists of 11 residues. The chain's CDR3 is CSVGTGIEAFF. In DNA form, the CDR3 reads TGCAGCGTTGGGACAGGGATCGAGGCTTTCTTT.

V usage is TRBV7-2 and J usage is TRBJ2-7, with D unclear. The CDR3 has 14 amino acids. Germline-derived CDR1 and CDR2 are SGHTA and FQGNSA. The V end lost 5 bases, the J end lost 1 base, and 12 bases lay between the germline ends. The CDR3 DNA reads as TGTGCCAGCAGCCCTGCCGGTGTTTCCTACGAGCAGTACTTC. Translated: CASSPAGVSYEQYF.

The chain combines TRBV6-2 or TRBV6-3 with TRBJ2-7; possibly TRBD1 for D (6 bases). The V and J ends lost 7 bases and 3 bases respectively, with 22 bases between them. Germline lookup yields CDR1 MNHEY and CDR2 SVGEGT. The CDR3 covers 16 residues. Written as DNA, the CDR3 is TGTGCCAGCAATACGAAACAGGGATATACAAACTACGAGCAGTACTTC. It codes for CASNTKQGYTNYEQYF.

The gene calls are TRBV10-3 and TRBJ2-5, with 10 nucleotides matching TRBD1. The J segment lost 4 bases and the V segment lost 6 bases, leaving 17 bases of the junction unmatched. Germline CDR1 is ENHRY and CDR2 is SYGVKD. CDR3 length: 18 amino acids. The CDR3 spells CAISASPTGTGVRETQYF. DNA for the CDR3: TGTGCCATCAGCGCATCCCCGACCGGGACAGGGGTTCGAGAGACCCAGTACTTC.

The V and J genes are TRBV4-2 and TRBJ2-1; 12 nucleotides agree with TRBD2. Germline trimming cut 7 bases from V and 5 bases from J; bases unmatched to any gene: 6. The germline V gene encodes CDR1 LGHNA and CDR2 YNFKEQ. The CDR3 loop spans 15 amino acids. CDR3 DNA: TGTGCCAGCAACCCTAGCGGGGGGGCCGACAATGAGCAGTTCTTC. Its translation: CASNPSGGADNEQFF.

The sample holds a few counts of this clonotype. This chain connects TRBV25-1 to TRBJ1-2; D unresolved. This CDR3 region has 17 residues. The ends were cut back, 0 bases at V and 3 bases at J, with 17 bases in the middle. Germline CDR1 MGHDK, CDR2 SYGVNS. The CDR3 region is CASSEYSVGSRDYGYTF. CDR3 nucleotides: TGTGCCAGCAGTGAATATAGCGTTGGGAGTCGGGACTATGGCTACACCTTC.

As concerns this clonotype: This CDR3 fails to terminate in the conserved phenylalanine or tryptophan, so it likely reflects a read error. The DNA is omitted, as the CDR3 cannot be located on it reliably, and the CDR3 follows TCRdb's listing. The CDR3: CASSYRLQETLYL. The V and J genes are TRBV6-2 or TRBV6-3 and TRBJ2-5; the table's D call of TRBD2 was not tested on the DNA. Germline CDR1 is MNHEY and CDR2 is SVGEGT. The length of the CDR3 is 13 amino acids, counting both ends.

The chain employs TRBV19 and TRBJ2-2; TRBD1 is a possible D gene (6 bases). V was cut by 2 bases and J by 4 bases, with 11 bases left in between. Germline V gives CDR1 LNHDA, CDR2 SQIVND (reference sequence). The CDR3 sequence is 15 residues long. CDR3 in DNA: TGTGCCAGTAGTATACAGGGGCTGATCACCGGGGAGCTGTTTTTT. Translated, it gives CASSIQGLITGELFF.

The sample holds a few counts of this clonotype. The chain carries TRBV20-1 and TRBJ2-1, with TRBD2 matching 10 bases. The CDR3 is 17 residues long. The V gene end was trimmed by 1 base and the J gene end by 5 bases; junction bases not matched to a gene: 11. Per germline, CDR1 DFQATT and CDR2 SNEGSKA (reference sequence). The CDR3 spells CSARVAGGRVFHNEQFF. In DNA, the CDR3 is TGCAGTGCTAGAGTAGCGGGAGGCCGGGTTTTCCACAATGAGCAGTTCTTC.

The rearrangement joins TRBV7-9 to TRBJ2-3; 12 bases line up with TRBD2. V gave up 5 bases and J gave up 5 bases; unmatched junction bases: 11. This CDR3 contains 17 residues. The V gene's germline CDR1 is SEHNR and CDR2 FQNEAQ (reference sequence). This CDR3 reads CASSALAGGHVGDTQYF. The CDR3 bases are TGTGCCAGCAGCGCTCTAGCGGGGGGGCACGTTGGAGATACGCAGTATTTT.

This clonotype was seen more than once but under ten times. This sequence joins TRBV18 and TRBJ2-1, with 10 bases aligning to TRBD2. CDR3 length: 17 amino acids. The junction had 16 bases not matched to a gene; V was cut back by 5 bases and J by 9 bases. The germline V gene encodes CDR1 KGHSH and CDR2 LQKENI. Here the CDR3 reads CASSSSRGAGGPREQFF. CDR3 nucleotide sequence: TGTGCCAGCTCATCATCCAGGGGAGCGGGAGGGCCGCGTGAGCAGTTCTTC.

This clonotype has just a few counts. The rearrangement links TRBV7-6 to TRBJ2-5, with TRBD2 as a possible D gene (5 bases). The germline gives CDR1 SGHVS, CDR2 FNYEAQ. V lost 10 bases, J lost 2 bases, and 17 bases lay in between. The CDR3 is 14 residues long. The CDR3 region is CATQDGVEQETQYF. The CDR3 coding sequence is TGTGCCACCCAGGACGGGGTAGAACAAGAGACCCAGTACTTC.

This clonotype was seen many times. CDR3 sequence: CSAPTSGSNNEQFF. CDR3 coding DNA: TGCAGTGCGCCGACTAGCGGTTCTAACAATGAGCAGTTCTTC. The rearrangement uses TRBV20-1 and TRBJ2-1; TRBD2 matches 9 bases. Trimming removed 6 bases from V and 5 bases from J; junction bases left unmatched: 8. There are 14 residues in the CDR3. The germline CDR1 and CDR2 sequences are DFQATT and SNEGSKA (reference sequence).

This clonotype has only a few counts. This sequence joins TRBV2 and TRBJ1-1, with unresolved D. The CDR3 contains 14 residues. The germline V gene encodes CDR1 SNHLY and CDR2 FYNNEI. V was shortened by 6 bases and J by 0 bases, with 11 bases between the two germline ends. The CDR3 region is CASRRQAVNTEAFF. In DNA form, the CDR3 reads TGTGCCAGCAGGCGGCAGGCCGTGAACACTGAAGCTTTCTTT.

The table lists this clonotype with a few counts. The rearrangement uses TRBV11-2 and TRBJ2-3; D is unclear. Germline V gene sequence: CDR1 SGHAT, CDR2 FQNNGV. The length of the CDR3 is 14 residues. V was pared by 3 bases and J by 6 bases, with 13 bases between. In DNA form, the CDR3 reads TGTGCCAGCAGCTTCCACCGCCAGTCGGATACGCAGTATTTT. Translating it yields CASSFHRQSDTQYF.

The chain combines TRBV5-1 with TRBJ2-1, with TRBD2 matching 8 bases. V shed 1 base and J 7 bases; nucleotides not matched to a gene: 7. Germline CDR1 SGHRS, CDR2 YFSETQ. There are 15 residues in the CDR3. The CDR3 reads CASSLTPGGGNEQFF. CDR3 coding DNA: TGCGCCAGCAGCTTGACCCCCGGGGGGGGGAATGAGCAGTTCTTC.

This clonotype was detected a few times. The J gene is TRBJ1-2, the V gene TRBV2, with D maybe TRBD1 (6 bases). Germline-derived CDR1 and CDR2 are SNHLY and FYNNEI. V gave up 4 bases and J gave up 4 bases, with 16 bases separating them. The CDR3 runs 15 residues. As DNA, the CDR3 is TGTGCCAGCAGTGGGGTACAGGGAAAGACCTATGGCTACACCTTC. Its translation is CASSGVQGKTYGYTF.

This clonotype was seen only a few times. This chain uses TRBV27 with TRBJ2-6, with D perhaps TRBD1 or TRBD2 (5 bases each). CDR3 length: 14 amino acids. Germline V gene sequence: CDR1 MNHEY, CDR2 SMNVEV (reference sequence). Trimming pared 3 bases from V and 4 bases from J, leaving 7 bases between. In DNA, the CDR3 is TGTGCCAGCAGTTTTGGGGGAGGGGCCAACGTCCTGACTTTC. Amino acid sequence: CASSFGGGANVLTF. The complete variable domain, with remaining parts taken from reference TRBV27 and TRBJ2-6, reads EAQVTQNPRYLITVTGKKLTVTCSQNMNHEYMSWYRQDPGLGLRQIYYSMNVEVTDKGDVPEGYKVSRKEKRNFPLILESPSPNQTSLYFCASSFGGGANVLTFGAGSRLTVL.

The V and J genes are TRBV20-1 and TRBJ1-4, with 7 bases that match TRBD1. Germline V gives CDR1 DFQATT, CDR2 SNEGSKA (reference sequence). The V and J ends lost 1 base and 4 bases, in that order; junction bases with no gene match: 6. The CDR3 runs 15 residues. The CDR3: CSARVPGQLNEKLFF. The CDR3 DNA follows: TGCAGTGCTAGAGTGCCGGGACAGCTTAATGAAAAACTGTTTTTT.

This chain links TRBV12-3 or TRBV12-4 with TRBJ2-7; a possible D gene is TRBD2 (6 bases). The CDR3 length is 13 residues. Deletions cut 6 bases from V and 12 bases from J, with 21 bases between. CDR3 protein: CASSALRDSSPYF. CDR3 bases: TGTGCCAGCAGCGCCCTGAGGGACTCTAGTCCGTACTTC.

The chain recombines TRBV10-3 with TRBJ2-2; no firm D call. Looked up from germline, CDR1 is ENHRY and CDR2 is SYGVKD. The CDR3 spans 15 residues. V lost 3 bases, J lost 9 bases, and 17 bases lay in between. The CDR3 DNA sequence: TGTGCCATCAGTGACCCCACGCGTACGGTACGGGAGCTGTTTTTT. It yields the protein CAISDPTRTVRELFF.